The rows below give T cell receptor beta chains drawn from one sample of a study of blood T cell repertoires in COVID-19. This table comes from immunoSEQ multiplex PCR, and its TCRdb copy is limited to in-frame clones, with some not included. The sample carries 250,000 to 300,000 clones, roughly 86% recorded once. Material for sequencing was peripheral blood. The origin of the receptors is a woman in her 30s with COVID-19, enrolled during active disease. Each CDR3 is given with its conserved first and last residue. A D gene is named only where the DNA matches it firmly. Expanded clones are given a class, and other clones once, few, many or no size at all.

D gene,clone size,J gene,V gene,CDR3 DNA,CDR3 protein
NA,few,TRBJ1-1,TRBV30,TGTGCCTGGAAAGGGGATCACGCTGAAGCTTTCTTT,CAWKGDHAEAFF
NA,NA,TRBJ2-7,TRBV3-1/TRBV3-2,TGTGCCAGCAGCCAGGGGCTAGGGGGCTCCTACGAGCAGTACTTC,CASSQGLGGSYEQYF
TRBD1,NA,TRBJ2-7,TRBV29-1,TGCAGCGTTGGCGGACAGGGCTTTGGCGAGCAGTACTTC,CSVGGQGFGEQYF
TRBD1,NA,TRBJ1-1,TRBV27,TGTGCCAGCAGTTTATCTCCGGGACAGGAAAACACTGAAGCTTTCTTT,CASSLSPGQENTEAFF
TRBD1,few,TRBJ1-5,TRBV27,TGTGCCAGCAGATCAGGGGGCGCCGGCAATCAGCCCCAGCATTTT,CASRSGGAGNQPQHF
TRBD2,few,TRBJ2-7,TRBV11-2,TGTGCCAGCAGCCTTAGCCTAGCGGGCGCCTCCTACGAGCAGTACTTC,CASSLSLAGASYEQYF
NA,NA,TRBJ1-6,TRBV7-3,TGTGCCAGCAGCTTAGGGGGCGGCGGTAATTCACCCCTCCACTTT,CASSLGGGGNSPLHF
TRBD1,NA,TRBJ2-1,TRBV2,TGTGCCAGCAGATACGGGGACAGTGGCGCCTACAATGAGCAGTTCTTC,CASRYGDSGAYNEQFF
NA,few,TRBJ1-1,TRBV4-3,TGCGCCAGCAGCCAAGAAGTGGGACTCCGGAACACTGAAGCTTTCTTT,CASSQEVGLRNTEAFF
NA,NA,TRBJ2-3,TRBV5-4,TGTGCCAGCAGCTTGGGACTCACAGATACGCAGTATTTT,CASSLGLTDTQYF
TRBD1,NA,TRBJ1-2,TRBV7-2,TGTGCCAGCAGCTTAGTTCTGGGGACAGCCTATGGCTACACCTTC,CASSLVLGTAYGYTF
NA,few,TRBJ1-5,TRBV5-4,TGTGCCAGCAGCTTGGGAGGGAACAGGGATCAGCCCCAGCATTTT,CASSLGGNRDQPQHF
NA,NA,TRBJ1-3,TRBV12-5,TGTGCTAGTGGTTTGCAGGATGGGAGGTTAGGAAACACCATATATTTT,CASGLQDGRLGNTIYF